The source of this TCR beta chain is a study of radiotherapy plus CTLA-4 blockade in lung cancer. Profiled with immunoSEQ multiplex PCR; TCRdb holds only in-frame clones, not every one. The sample lists 35,000 to 50,000 clones, 73% occurring once. The CDR3 sequence is 16 residues long. V lost 4 bases, J lost 2 bases, and 7 bases stayed unmatched. Germline values: CDR1 SGHRS, CDR2 YFSETQ. The chain joins TRBV5-1 to TRBJ2-1; 9 nucleotides match TRBD2. Sequencing used peripheral blood, obtained from a patient treated with radiotherapy plus ipilimumab. The sequence came from a human donor with non-small cell lung cancer who had a complete response to radiotherapy plus ipilimumab. CDR3 region: CASSGSSGEPYNEQFF. DNA for the CDR3: TGCGCCAGCAGCGGATCTAGCGGGGAGCCCTACAATGAGCAGTTCTTC.